Shown below are 5 T cell receptor beta chains from a single sample sequenced in a study of identical twins. Using its own MiXCR run on the 5' RACE reads, TCRdb lists one record per CDR3 protein. The table has roughly 230,000 distinct CDR3 sequences, 6.5% to 9.5% seen once. Separately, the same data were catalogued under a study of yellow fever vaccine responses in identical twins.

Sequencing was carried out using CD8+ T cells sorted from blood. The receptors stem from a woman in her late teens or twenties in good health.

This clonotype was found a few times. DNA of the CDR3: TGCAGTGCTCCAAAGCGGGAGGGCCCCGATGAGCAGTTCTTC. It codes for CSAPKREGPDEQFF. The chain recombines TRBV20-1 with TRBJ2-1; 10 bases fit TRBD2. Germline lookup yields CDR1 DFQATT and CDR2 SNEGSKA (reference sequence). The length of the CDR3 is 14 residues. V was pared by 5 bases and J by 8 bases, with 9 bases of the junction left unmatched.

About this clonotype: A much larger clone sits a single nucleotide away, making a read error possible. J is TRBJ2-7 and V is TRBV12-3 or TRBV12-4, with D perhaps matching TRBD1 (8 bases). CDR3 length equals 14 residues. V gave up 6 bases and J gave up 5 bases, with 17 bases separating them. CDR3 nucleotides: TGTGCCAGCAGCACAGGGGGGGGTGTCCACGAGCAGTACTTC. Residues: CASSTGGGVHEQYF.

The gene calls are TRBV5-6 and TRBJ2-6, with D perhaps given as TRBD1 or TRBD2 (5 bases each). This CDR3 spans 17 amino acids. Germline V gene lookup returns CDR1 SGHDT and CDR2 YYEEEE. V gave up 0 bases and J gave up 3 bases, with 13 bases separating them. CDR3 amino acids: CASSLVGTAYGANVLTF. CDR3 DNA: TGTGCCAGCAGCTTGGTAGGGACCGCCTATGGGGCCAACGTCCTGACTTTC.

This clonotype has ten or more counts. The chain links TRBV7-9 to TRBJ2-7, with TRBD1 matching over 9 bases. Germline V gene lookup returns CDR1 SEHNR and CDR2 FQNEAQ (reference sequence). The ends lost 5 bases at V and 6 bases at J; junction bases unmatched: 14. The CDR3 consists of 16 residues. For the CDR3, the DNA is TGTGCCAGCAGCAATTCCGGGACAGGGATTCTTTTCGAGCAGTACTTC. Its protein product is CASSNSGTGILFEQYF.

This clonotype was seen a few times. This rearrangement joins TRBV6-1 to TRBJ2-2, with TRBD2 matching over 10 bases. The V and J ends lost 5 bases and 4 bases, in that order; junction bases with no gene match: 13. CDR3 length equals 18 residues. In germline, CDR1 is MNHNS, CDR2 SASEGT. The CDR3 here is CASSQPLPGLASTGELFF. The CDR3 coding sequence is TGTGCCAGCAGTCAACCCCTGCCGGGACTAGCGAGCACCGGGGAGCTGTTTTTT.